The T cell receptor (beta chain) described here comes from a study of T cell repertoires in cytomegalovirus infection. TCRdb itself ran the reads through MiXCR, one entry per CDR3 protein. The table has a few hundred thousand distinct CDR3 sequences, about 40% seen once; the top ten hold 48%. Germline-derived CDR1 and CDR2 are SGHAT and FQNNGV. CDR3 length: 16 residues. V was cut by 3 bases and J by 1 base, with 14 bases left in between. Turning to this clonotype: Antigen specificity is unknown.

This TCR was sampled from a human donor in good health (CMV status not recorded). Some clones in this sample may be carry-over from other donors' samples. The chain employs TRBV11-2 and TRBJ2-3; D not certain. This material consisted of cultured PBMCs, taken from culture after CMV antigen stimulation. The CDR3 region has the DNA TGTGCCAGCAGCTTTGCTAGTGTCCTCCGCACAGATACGCAGTATTTT. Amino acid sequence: CASSFASVLRTDTQYF.